This TCR beta chain was found in a study of blood T cell repertoires in COVID-19 (dated by TCRdb to the early 2020s). About the study as a whole: The collaborator samples originated in the United States, Italy and Spain and spanned the acute and convalescent phases of COVID-19. Nearly every sample came with metadata listing a de-identified subject ID, COVID-19 status, age in years and sex. Subjects who had been exposed to COVID-19, were actively infected with it, or had recovered from it provided the deeply sampled blood TCRbeta repertoires that made up the dataset. Samples came from the ongoing ImmuneRACE study (first 160 participants) plus 1,254 subjects from 6 global collaborators. Where available, HLA class I and class II types were taken from metadata supplied by the sample provider and were not determined by assay-based typing. A freely available public database, intended as a resource for researchers studying the immune response to SARS-CoV-2, is where the repertoires were released. The material from the prospective study consisted of cDNA or gDNA derived from T cells, B-cell-depleted T cells, or PBMCs. Paper-wide results and their limitations: Clinical and demographic metadata were provided uncurated, with the amount varying by source and participant.

TCRbeta CDR3 regions were amplified from genomic DNA using the immunoSEQ Assay, a bias-controlled multiplex PCR. Per the original workflow: Within the assay, amplification of reference gene primers was used to estimate how many nucleated cells each sample contained. To quantify the absolute abundance of each unique TCRbeta CDR3 rearrangement, sequence reads were collapsed and filtered. Productive Simpson clonality was computed per sample as the square root of Simpson's diversity index over productive rearrangements. The source is immuneACCESS, and TCRdb retained only in-frame sequences with V and J called. Part of the clones is not carried over; for the studies checked, unresolved V genes explain less than half of this, and the remainder is unexplained. V and J calls and clone size are given by that table; D and trimming were obtained from the DNA. For this sample there are about 150,000 clones; approximately 86% appear just once. More than 5% of the sample goes to the ten largest clones.

This clone was counted only a few times. Its recognized antigen is unknown. Per-base quality was not reported, and no clone a single base away is much larger than it. Participants in the prospective study were aged roughly 18 to 100 years, lived in about two dozen United States geographic areas, and enrolled through a virtual design. Cohort assignment in the prospective study relied on participant-reported clinical history from a screening survey and a study questionnaire. ImmuneRACE Cohort 3 recovered participants were defined by two consecutive negative NP/OP PCR tests, healthcare professional clearance, or symptom resolution. Each participant in the prospective study had whole blood, serum and a nasopharyngeal or oropharyngeal swab collected by mobile phlebotomists. Additional blood draws and questionnaires over an approximately two-month period could optionally be provided by prospective study participants. Before DNA extraction, prospective study blood samples were shipped either frozen or at room temperature.

Including the terminal cysteine and phenylalanine, the CDR3 comprises 12 residues. This entry keeps only the CDR3 DNA: 36 bases, framed from base 1. Trimming removed 1 base from V and 8 bases from J, leaving 8 bases between the germline ends. Reading the germline V gene (reference sequence) gives CDR1 LNHDA and CDR2 SQIVND. The sequencing sample was made of PBMCs or T cells enriched from blood (not recorded which). The V and J genes are TRBV19 and TRBJ1-2, with TRBD1 tentatively as D gene (6 bases match). This TCR was sampled from a woman in her 40s who had recovered from COVID-19. The nucleotide sequence reads as follows: TGTGCCAGTAGTATAGGGGGACACGGCTACACCTTC. The encoded protein is CASSIGGHGYTF.